Included here is one T cell receptor beta chain sequence, with context. Its specificity is unknown. The data belong to a study of cytomegalovirus exposure and HLA in healthy donors. On the study more broadly: From donors who were HLA-typed, an early data release held 75 million to 85 million unique TCRs.

Findings and caveats of the study: Productive status was seen about 90% or about 30% of the time for most TCR beta V segments in an earlier analysis.

It was with 60 Vbeta and 13 Jbeta primers that the PCR ran. The assay was immunoSEQ multiplex PCR, and TCRdb's table has in-frame clones only and misses some. The sample consists of 100,000 to 150,000 clones, 74% of them appearing once. Trimming pared 0 bases from V and 5 bases from J, leaving 9 bases between. This CDR3 region has 13 residues. From germline, CDR1 is SGHRS and CDR2 YFSETQ. The gene calls are TRBV5-1 and TRBJ2-7; D gene unclear. Sequencing was done on a sample of PBMCs. The TCR sequence derives from a male donor in good health and CMV-seronegative. Here the CDR3 reads CASSLAGVHEQYF. The CDR3 nucleotides read TGCGCCAGCAGCTTGGCCGGAGTCCACGAGCAGTACTTC.